This T cell receptor beta chain was identified in a study of shared clonotypes between healthy human individuals. Study-level background: There were three CD4 naive, three CD4 memory, two CD8 naive and one CD8 memory plates per donor. Study conclusions and caveats: Researchers sampled blood only, noting tissue repertoires likely differ. An effect of sequencing depth on clonotype sharing among donors was expected. The genetic and exposure-history diversity represented was limited by few donors.

Some clones are missing from TCRdb's copy, which holds only in-frame ones; the method was immunoSEQ multiplex PCR. Of more than 2 million clones in the sample, under 97% were seen once. Turning to this clone: The target antigen is unknown.

CDR1 is MGHRA, CDR2 YSYEKL, per germline. The CDR3 totals 15 residues. With 2 bases clipped from V and 7 bases from J, the junction kept 8 bases outside the gene matches. The source material was naive CD4+ T cells sorted from blood. Subset denoted: CD45RA+ positively selected. This sequence originates from a young man in good health. The rearrangement joins TRBV4-1 to TRBJ2-7, with 10 nucleotides matching TRBD1. In DNA, the CDR3 is TGCGCCAGCAGCCAATACCGACAGGGGGCGGGGGAGCAGTACTTC. It yields the protein CASSQYRQGAGEQYF.